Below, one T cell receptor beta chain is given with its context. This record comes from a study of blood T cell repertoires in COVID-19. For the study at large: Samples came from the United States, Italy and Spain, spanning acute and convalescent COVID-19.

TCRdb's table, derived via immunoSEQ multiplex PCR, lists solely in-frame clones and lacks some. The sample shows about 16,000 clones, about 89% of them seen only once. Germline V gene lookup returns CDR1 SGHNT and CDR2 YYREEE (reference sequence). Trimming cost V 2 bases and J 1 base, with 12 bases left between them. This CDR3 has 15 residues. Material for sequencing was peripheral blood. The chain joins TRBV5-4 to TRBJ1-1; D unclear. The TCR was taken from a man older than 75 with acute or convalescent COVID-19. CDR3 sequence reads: CASSFKLASNTEAFF. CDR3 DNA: TGTGCCAGCAGCTTCAAGCTTGCATCGAACACTGAAGCTTTCTTT.